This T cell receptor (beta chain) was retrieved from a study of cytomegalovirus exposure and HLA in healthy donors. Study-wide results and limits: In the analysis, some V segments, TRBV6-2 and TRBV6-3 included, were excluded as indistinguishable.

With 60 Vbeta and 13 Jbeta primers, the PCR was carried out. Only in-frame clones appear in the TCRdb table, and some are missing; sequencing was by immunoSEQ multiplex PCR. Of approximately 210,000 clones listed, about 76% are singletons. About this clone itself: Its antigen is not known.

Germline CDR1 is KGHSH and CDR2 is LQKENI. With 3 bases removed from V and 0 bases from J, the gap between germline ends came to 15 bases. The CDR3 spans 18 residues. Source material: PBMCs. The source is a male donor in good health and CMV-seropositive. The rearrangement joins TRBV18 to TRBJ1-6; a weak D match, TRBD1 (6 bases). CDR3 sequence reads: CASSPLNRASSYNSPLHF. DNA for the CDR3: TGTGCCAGCTCACCCTTAAACAGGGCGAGCTCCTATAATTCACCCCTCCACTTT.